This TCR beta chain was captured by sequencing in a study of blood T cells in healthy people across ages. For the study at large: Template switching recovered approximately one barcoded beta molecule for every two T cells.

This clonotype was seen repeatedly, ten times or more. Then a second PCR, running roughly 7 to 12 cycles, was carried out with a sample-barcoded 5' primer and a J-beta primer mix. Sequencing recovered at least 2.5 million CDR3-containing paired-end reads from each sample. TCRdb processed the 5' RACE reads anew with MiXCR; each CDR3 protein has one entry. The data contain more than 1 million distinct CDR3 sequences, 40% to 55% of them singletons. Looked up from germline, CDR1 is SQVTM and CDR2 is ANQGSEA. V lost 0 bases and J lost 8, with 14 bases in between. CDR3 size: 14 residues. Material for sequencing was blood. This clonotype was obtained from a woman aged 60-75 years in good health. The rearrangement links TRBV29-1 to TRBJ2-1, with a possible D match to TRBD1 (6 bases). CDR3 sequence: CSVEDPRGGDEQFF. The CDR3 nucleotides read TGCAGCGTTGAAGATCCCAGGGGCGGCGATGAGCAGTTCTTC.